The clone carrying this TCR beta chain was observed a handful of times. This sample was included in a study of CD8 T cells in ankylosing spondylitis. This CDR3 region has 16 residues. V was cut by 4 bases and J by 2 bases, with 18 bases left in between. Germline CDR1 DFQATT, CDR2 SNEGSKA (reference sequence). One entry per CDR3 protein results from TCRdb running MiXCR on the 5' RACE reads. The sample includes 150,000 to 200,000 distinct CDR3 sequences, under 35% of them seen just once. The rearrangement links TRBV20-1 to TRBJ2-1; D is perhaps TRBD1 (6 bases). The sequenced sample was synovial fluid, either unsorted or a sorted T cell fraction (not recorded which). This receptor was obtained from a male donor with ankylosing spondylitis. CDR3 region: CSATSGRGSPYNEQFF. The CDR3 nucleotides read TGCAGTGCTACTTCAGGTAGGGGGAGTCCCTACAATGAGCAGTTCTTC.